What follows is one T cell receptor (beta chain) and its context. TCRdb's copy holds only in-frame clones and misses some; the assay was immunoSEQ multiplex PCR. The table lists a few hundred thousand clones, more than 75% of them singletons. This sample is drawn from a study of blood T cell repertoires in COVID-19. The clonotype comes from a woman aged 50 to 65 who had recovered from COVID-19. Input material: PBMCs or T cells enriched from blood (not recorded which).

The CDR3 loop reads CASSPTSGRSYNEQFF. Here the CDR3 DNA reads TGTGCCAGCAGCCCTACTAGCGGGAGGTCCTACAATGAGCAGTTCTTC. The rearrangement uses TRBV3-1 (or the pseudogene TRBV3-2) and TRBJ2-1; 12 nucleotides agree with TRBD2. The CDR3 covers 16 residues. The junction had 2 bases not matched to a gene; V was cut back by 4 bases and J by 1 base. The germline gives CDR1 LGHDT, CDR2 YNNKEL (reference sequence).